This TCR beta chain was profiled in a study of cytomegalovirus exposure and HLA in healthy donors. The study drew the donors from its approximately 110-subject validation cohort, separate from the roughly 700-subject first cohort. This CDR3 contains 16 residues. Per germline, CDR1 ENHRY and CDR2 SYGVKD. V lost 4 bases to trimming and J lost 2 bases; unmatched junction nucleotides: 6. On this clone: Its antigen is unknown.

Study findings and constraints: Most TCR sequences showed up rarely, but some public TCRs showed up in many donors.

The data were produced by immunoSEQ multiplex PCR, yet TCRdb's version contains in-frame clones alone and is incomplete. This table holds about 190,000 clones, roughly 88% found once. The specimen was PBMCs. The rearrangement joins TRBV10-3 to TRBJ2-1; 9 bases are a match to TRBD1. This sequence originates from a young woman in good health and CMV-seronegative. The CDR3 bases are TGTGCCATCAGTGGGGAGGGGACAGGGACCTACAATGAGCAGTTCTTC. This encodes CAISGEGTGTYNEQFF.